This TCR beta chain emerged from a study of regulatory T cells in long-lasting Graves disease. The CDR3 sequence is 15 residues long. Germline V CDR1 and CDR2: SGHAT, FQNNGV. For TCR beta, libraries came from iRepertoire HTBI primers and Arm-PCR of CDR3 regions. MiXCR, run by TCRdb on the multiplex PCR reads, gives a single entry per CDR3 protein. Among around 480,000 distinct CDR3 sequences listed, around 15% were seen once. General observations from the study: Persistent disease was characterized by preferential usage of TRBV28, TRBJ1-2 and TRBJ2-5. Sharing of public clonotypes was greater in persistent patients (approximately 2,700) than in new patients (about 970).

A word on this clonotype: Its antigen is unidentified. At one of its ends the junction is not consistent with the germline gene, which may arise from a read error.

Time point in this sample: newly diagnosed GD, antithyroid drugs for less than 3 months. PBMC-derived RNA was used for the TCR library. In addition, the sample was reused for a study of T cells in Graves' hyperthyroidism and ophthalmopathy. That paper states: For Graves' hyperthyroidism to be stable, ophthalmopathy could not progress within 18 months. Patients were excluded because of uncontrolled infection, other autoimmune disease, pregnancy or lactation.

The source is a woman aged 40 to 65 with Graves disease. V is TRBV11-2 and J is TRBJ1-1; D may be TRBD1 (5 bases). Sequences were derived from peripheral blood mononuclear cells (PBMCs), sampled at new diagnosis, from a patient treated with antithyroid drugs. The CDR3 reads CASSLEGGVSTEASF. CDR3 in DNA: TGTGCCAGCAGCTTAGAGGGGGGAGTGAGCACTGAAGCTTCCTTT.